A selection of T cell receptor beta chains follows, all from one sample in a study of control samples from healthy donors and cancer patients. Clones were read by immunoSEQ multiplex PCR, and TCRdb kept only the in-frame ones, dropping some. The repertoire holds some 40,000 clones, with more than 70% as singletons. The sequencing sample was made of PBMCs. These receptor sequences come from a woman in her sixties with lung cancer. Both conserved end residues are part of each CDR3. The order of the fields is D gene, V gene, clone size, J gene, CDR3 protein, CDR3 DNA. A D gene is named only where the DNA matches it firmly. Clone size, where shown, is once, few, many, or a class for clones that have expanded.

D gene: -
V gene: TRBV5-4
clone size: -
J gene: TRBJ1-3
CDR3 protein: CASTKTGISGNTIYF
CDR3 DNA: TGTGCCAGCACCAAGACAGGTATCTCTGGAAACACCATATATTTT

D gene: -
V gene: TRBV12-5
clone size: -
J gene: TRBJ1-1
CDR3 protein: CASGLGGPVGAFF
CDR3 DNA: TGTGCTAGTGGTTTGGGGGGCCCCGTTGGCGCTTTCTTT

D gene: TRBD1
V gene: TRBV6-5
clone size: few
J gene: TRBJ2-2
CDR3 protein: CASSSGQWIGELFF
CDR3 DNA: TGTGCCAGCAGTTCGGGACAGTGGATCGGGGAGCTGTTTTTT

D gene: -
V gene: TRBV7-2
clone size: -
J gene: TRBJ2-4
CDR3 protein: CASSDGVGRDIQYF
CDR3 DNA: TGTGCCAGCAGCGACGGGGTCGGAAGAGACATTCAGTACTTC

D gene: -
V gene: TRBV7-6
clone size: few
J gene: TRBJ1-6
CDR3 protein: CASSLRQGGGSPLHF
CDR3 DNA: TGTGCCAGCAGCTTACGGCAGGGCGGTGGATCACCCCTCCACTTT

D gene: -
V gene: TRBV2
clone size: -
J gene: TRBJ2-3
CDR3 protein: CASGDSLQGITDTQYF
CDR3 DNA: TGTGCCAGCGGGGACTCATTACAGGGGATCACAGATACGCAGTATTTT

D gene: -
V gene: TRBV27
clone size: -
J gene: TRBJ1-1
CDR3 protein: CASNPAGLTEAFF
CDR3 DNA: TGTGCCAGCAATCCGGCAGGACTCACTGAAGCTTTCTTT

D gene: -
V gene: TRBV4-3
clone size: -
J gene: TRBJ1-5
CDR3 protein: CASSQEVSGNQPQHF
CDR3 DNA: TGCGCCAGCAGCCAAGAGGTATCGGGCAATCAGCCCCAGCATTTT

D gene: -
V gene: TRBV10-2
clone size: -
J gene: TRBJ2-5
CDR3 protein: CASSESRRQETQYF
CDR3 DNA: TGCGCCAGCAGTGAGTCGAGGCGCCAAGAGACCCAGTACTTC

D gene: -
V gene: TRBV6-5
clone size: -
J gene: TRBJ1-5
CDR3 protein: CASSPFSSVQPQHF
CDR3 DNA: TGTGCCAGCAGTCCATTTTCCAGCGTGCAGCCCCAGCATTTT

D gene: -
V gene: TRBV3-1/TRBV3-2
clone size: -
J gene: TRBJ2-7
CDR3 protein: CASSQADSSYEQYF
CDR3 DNA: TGTGCCAGCAGCCAAGCCGACAGTTCCTACGAGCAGTACTTC

D gene: -
V gene: TRBV11-2
clone size: -
J gene: TRBJ2-7
CDR3 protein: CASSFVQGSDKPYEQYF
CDR3 DNA: TGTGCCAGCAGTTTTGTCCAGGGTAGCGATAAACCCTACGAGCAGTACTTC

D gene: TRBD2
V gene: TRBV7-8
clone size: -
J gene: TRBJ2-3
CDR3 protein: CAITGTSGDTQYF
CDR3 DNA: TGTGCCATCACCGGGACTAGTGGCGATACGCAGTATTTT

D gene: -
V gene: TRBV12-3/TRBV12-4
clone size: -
J gene: TRBJ1-2
CDR3 protein: CASSLMAVTGYTF
CDR3 DNA: TGTGCCAGCAGTTTAATGGCAGTAACGGGCTACACCTTC

D gene: TRBD2
V gene: TRBV4-2
clone size: -
J gene: TRBJ2-3
CDR3 protein: CASSQEQTASGGSTDTQYF
CDR3 DNA: TGTGCCAGCAGCCAAGAACAGACCGCTAGCGGGGGCTCCACAGATACGCAGTATTTT

D gene: -
V gene: TRBV5-4
clone size: -
J gene: TRBJ2-5
CDR3 protein: CASSLGVQVQETQYF
CDR3 DNA: TGTGCCAGCAGCTTGGGGGTTCAGGTACAAGAGACCCAGTACTTC

D gene: -
V gene: TRBV6-5
clone size: -
J gene: TRBJ1-1
CDR3 protein: CASSYDPRAGAFF
CDR3 DNA: TGTGCCAGCAGTTACGATCCCCGGGCAGGGGCTTTCTTT

D gene: TRBD1
V gene: TRBV6-5
clone size: -
J gene: TRBJ1-2
CDR3 protein: CASRLDRDSSGGYTF
CDR3 DNA: TGTGCCAGCAGGTTGGACCGGGACAGCTCGGGCGGCTACACCTTC

D gene: -
V gene: TRBV5-1
clone size: once
J gene: TRBJ1-1
CDR3 protein: CASSLQGGRTEAFF
CDR3 DNA: TGCGCCAGCAGCTTACAGGGAGGTCGGACTGAAGCTTTCTTT

D gene: -
V gene: TRBV11-2
clone size: -
J gene: TRBJ2-2
CDR3 protein: CASSLSTIGELFF
CDR3 DNA: TGTGCCAGCAGCTTATCGACTATCGGGGAGCTGTTTTTT

D gene: -
V gene: TRBV7-2
clone size: -
J gene: TRBJ1-4
CDR3 protein: CASSLRAGRVEKLFF
CDR3 DNA: TGTGCCAGCAGCTTAAGGGCAGGGAGGGTTGAAAAACTGTTTTTT

D gene: -
V gene: TRBV11-1
clone size: -
J gene: TRBJ2-5
CDR3 protein: CASSRLQGGGQETQYF
CDR3 DNA: TGTGCCAGCAGCCGGCTGCAGGGTGGAGGCCAAGAGACCCAGTACTTC

D gene: TRBD1
V gene: TRBV16
clone size: once
J gene: TRBJ2-7
CDR3 protein: CASSPRDRGDEQYF
CDR3 DNA: TGTGCCAGCAGCCCCCGGGACAGGGGAGACGAGCAGTACTTC

D gene: TRBD1
V gene: TRBV27
clone size: -
J gene: TRBJ2-7
CDR3 protein: CASSPDRGTHEQYF
CDR3 DNA: TGTGCCAGCAGTCCCGACAGGGGAACCCACGAGCAGTACTTC

D gene: -
V gene: TRBV3-1/TRBV3-2
clone size: -
J gene: TRBJ1-2
CDR3 protein: CASSQSPNYGYTF
CDR3 DNA: TGTGCCAGCAGCCAAAGCCCCAACTATGGCTACACCTTC

D gene: -
V gene: TRBV25-1
clone size: -
J gene: TRBJ1-1
CDR3 protein: CASIFGGATEAFF
CDR3 DNA: TGTGCCAGCATTTTTGGGGGGGCCACTGAAGCTTTCTTT

D gene: TRBD1
V gene: TRBV7-8
clone size: -
J gene: TRBJ2-2
CDR3 protein: CASTSGGSFLTGELFF
CDR3 DNA: TGTGCCAGCACCTCAGGGGGATCTTTTTTAACCGGGGAGCTGTTTTTT

D gene: TRBD2
V gene: TRBV4-1
clone size: -
J gene: TRBJ2-2
CDR3 protein: CASSPSRGERGGELFF
CDR3 DNA: TGCGCCAGCAGCCCTTCCCGGGGGGAGAGGGGCGGGGAGCTGTTTTTT

D gene: -
V gene: TRBV7-2
clone size: few
J gene: TRBJ2-1
CDR3 protein: CASSLGGQVGVEQFF
CDR3 DNA: TGTGCCAGCAGCTTAGGGGGTCAGGTTGGAGTTGAGCAGTTCTTC

D gene: -
V gene: TRBV3-1/TRBV3-2
clone size: few
J gene: TRBJ1-5
CDR3 protein: CASSQDGSNQPQHF
CDR3 DNA: TGTGCCAGCAGCCAAGATGGGTCAAATCAGCCCCAGCATTTT